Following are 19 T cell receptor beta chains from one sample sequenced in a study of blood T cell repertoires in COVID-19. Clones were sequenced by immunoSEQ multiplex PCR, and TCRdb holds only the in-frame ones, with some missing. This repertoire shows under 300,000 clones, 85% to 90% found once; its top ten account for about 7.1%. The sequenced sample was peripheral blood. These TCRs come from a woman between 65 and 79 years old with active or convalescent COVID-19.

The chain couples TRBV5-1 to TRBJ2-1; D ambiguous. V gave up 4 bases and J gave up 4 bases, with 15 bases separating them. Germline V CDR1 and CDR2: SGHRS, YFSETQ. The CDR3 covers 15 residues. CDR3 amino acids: CASSLPKDNYNEQFF. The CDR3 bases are TGCGCCAGCAGCCTACCCAAAGACAATTACAATGAGCAGTTCTTC.

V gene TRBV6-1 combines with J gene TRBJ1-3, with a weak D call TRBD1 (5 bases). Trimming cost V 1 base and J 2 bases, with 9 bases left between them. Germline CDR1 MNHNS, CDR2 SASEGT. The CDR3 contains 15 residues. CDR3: CASSEVKGAGNTIYF. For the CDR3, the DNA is TGTGCCAGCAGTGAAGTTAAAGGGGCTGGAAACACCATATATTTT.

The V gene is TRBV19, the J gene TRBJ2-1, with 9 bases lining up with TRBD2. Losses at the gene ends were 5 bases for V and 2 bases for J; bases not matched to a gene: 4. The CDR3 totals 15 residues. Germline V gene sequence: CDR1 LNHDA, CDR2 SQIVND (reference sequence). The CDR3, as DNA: TGTGCCAGTAGTTACCTAGCGGGGCCCTACAATGAGCAGTTCTTC. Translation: CASSYLAGPYNEQFF.

The CDR3 sequence is CASSYSSRATNEQFF. DNA of the CDR3: TGTGCCAGCAGTTACTCGTCGAGGGCCACCAATGAGCAGTTCTTC. J is TRBJ2-1 and V is TRBV6-5; a weak D match, TRBD2 (5 bases). The CDR3 covers 15 residues. Trimming took 0 bases from V and 6 from J, leaving 12 bases between them. From germline, CDR1 is MNHEY and CDR2 SVGAGI.

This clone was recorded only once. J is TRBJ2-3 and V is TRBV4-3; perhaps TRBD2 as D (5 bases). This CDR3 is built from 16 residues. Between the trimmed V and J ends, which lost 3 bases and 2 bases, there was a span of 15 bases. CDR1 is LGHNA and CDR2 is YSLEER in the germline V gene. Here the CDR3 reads CASSHGGRGNTDTQYF. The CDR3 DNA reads TGCGCCAGCAGCCACGGCGGGCGAGGGAACACAGATACGCAGTATTTT.

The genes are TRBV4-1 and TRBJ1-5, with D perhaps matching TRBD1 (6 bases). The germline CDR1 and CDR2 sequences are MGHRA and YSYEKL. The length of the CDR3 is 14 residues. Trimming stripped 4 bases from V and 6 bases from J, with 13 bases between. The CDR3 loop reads CASSPVGGSQPQHF. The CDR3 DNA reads TGCGCCAGCAGCCCCGTTGGGGGCAGTCAGCCCCAGCATTTT.

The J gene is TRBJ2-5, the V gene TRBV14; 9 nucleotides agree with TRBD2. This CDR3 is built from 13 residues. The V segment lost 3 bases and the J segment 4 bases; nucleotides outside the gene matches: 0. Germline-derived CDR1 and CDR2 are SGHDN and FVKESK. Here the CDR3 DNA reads TGTGCCAGCAGCCAGGGACTAGCAGAGACCCAGTACTTC. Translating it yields CASSQGLAETQYF. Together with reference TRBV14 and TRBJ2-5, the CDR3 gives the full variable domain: EAGVTQFPSHSVIEKGQTVTLRCDPISGHDNLYWYRRVMGKEIKFLLHFVKESKQDESGMPNNRFLAERTGGTYSTLKVQPAELEDSGVYFCASSQGLAETQYFGPGTRLLVL.

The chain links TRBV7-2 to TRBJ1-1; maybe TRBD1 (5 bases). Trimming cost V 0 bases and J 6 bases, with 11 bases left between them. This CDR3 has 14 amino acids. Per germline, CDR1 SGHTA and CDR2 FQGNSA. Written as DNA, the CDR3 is TGTGCCAGCAGCTTAGCCGTATCGGGGGCTGAAGCTTTCTTT. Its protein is CASSLAVSGAEAFF.

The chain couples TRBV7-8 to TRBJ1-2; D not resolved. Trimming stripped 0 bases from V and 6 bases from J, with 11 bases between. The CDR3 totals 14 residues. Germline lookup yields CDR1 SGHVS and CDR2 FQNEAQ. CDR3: CASSLARSTHGYTF. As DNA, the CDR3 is TGTGCCAGCAGCTTAGCGCGGAGCACCCATGGCTACACCTTC.

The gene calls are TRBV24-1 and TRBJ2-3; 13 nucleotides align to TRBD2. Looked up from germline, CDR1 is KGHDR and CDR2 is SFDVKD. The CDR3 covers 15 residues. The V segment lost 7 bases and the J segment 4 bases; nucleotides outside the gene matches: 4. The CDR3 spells CATRGTSGVPDTQYF. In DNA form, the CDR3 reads TGTGCCACCAGAGGGACTAGCGGGGTTCCAGATACGCAGTATTTT.

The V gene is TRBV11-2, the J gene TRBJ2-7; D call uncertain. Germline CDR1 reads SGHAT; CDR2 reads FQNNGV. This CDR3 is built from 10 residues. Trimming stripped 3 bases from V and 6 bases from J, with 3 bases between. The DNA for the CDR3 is TGTGCCAGCAGCTTCTTCGAGCAGTACTTC. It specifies CASSFFEQYF.

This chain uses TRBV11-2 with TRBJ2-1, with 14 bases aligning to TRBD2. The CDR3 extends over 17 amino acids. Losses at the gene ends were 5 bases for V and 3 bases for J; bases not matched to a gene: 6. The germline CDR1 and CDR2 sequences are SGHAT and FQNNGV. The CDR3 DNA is TGTGCCAGCAGCCCCCGACTAGCGGGGGGGAACTACAATGAGCAGTTCTTC. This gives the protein CASSPRLAGGNYNEQFF.

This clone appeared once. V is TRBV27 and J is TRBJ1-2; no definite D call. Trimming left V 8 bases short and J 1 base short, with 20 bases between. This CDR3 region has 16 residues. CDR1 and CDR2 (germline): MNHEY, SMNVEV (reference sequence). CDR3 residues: CASRQHGAEFNYGYTF. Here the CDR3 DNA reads TGTGCCAGCCGCCAACACGGAGCAGAGTTTAACTATGGCTACACCTTC.

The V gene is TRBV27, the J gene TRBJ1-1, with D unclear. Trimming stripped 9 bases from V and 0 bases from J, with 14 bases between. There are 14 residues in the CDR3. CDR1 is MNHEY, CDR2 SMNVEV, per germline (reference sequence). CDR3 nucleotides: TGTGCCAGTTCAAGAGGACTTCTGAACACTGAAGCTTTCTTT. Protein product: CASSRGLLNTEAFF.

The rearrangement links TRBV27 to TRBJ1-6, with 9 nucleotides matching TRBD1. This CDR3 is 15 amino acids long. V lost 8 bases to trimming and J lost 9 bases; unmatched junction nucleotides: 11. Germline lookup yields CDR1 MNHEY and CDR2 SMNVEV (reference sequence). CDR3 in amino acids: CASCPGTGIGSPLHF. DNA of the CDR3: TGTGCCAGCTGCCCAGGGACAGGGATTGGTTCACCCCTCCACTTT.

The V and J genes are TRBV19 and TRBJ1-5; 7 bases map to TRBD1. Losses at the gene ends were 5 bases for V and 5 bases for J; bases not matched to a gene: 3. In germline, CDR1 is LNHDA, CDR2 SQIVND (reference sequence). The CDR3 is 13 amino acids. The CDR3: CASSPTGDQPQHF. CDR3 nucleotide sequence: TGTGCCAGTAGTCCTACAGGGGATCAGCCCCAGCATTTT.

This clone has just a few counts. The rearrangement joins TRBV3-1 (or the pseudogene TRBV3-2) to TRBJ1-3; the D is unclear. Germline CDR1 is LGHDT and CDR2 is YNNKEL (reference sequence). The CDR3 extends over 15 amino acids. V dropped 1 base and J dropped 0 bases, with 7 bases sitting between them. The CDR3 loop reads CASSQAISSGNTIYF. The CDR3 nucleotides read TGTGCCAGCAGCCAAGCGATTAGCTCTGGAAACACCATATATTTT.

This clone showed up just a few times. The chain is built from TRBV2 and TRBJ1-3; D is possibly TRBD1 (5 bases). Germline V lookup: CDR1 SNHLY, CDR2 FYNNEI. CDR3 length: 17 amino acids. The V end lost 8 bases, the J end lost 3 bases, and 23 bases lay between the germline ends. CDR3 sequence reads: CASGGTGTLGVGNTIYF. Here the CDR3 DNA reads TGTGCCAGCGGGGGGACCGGGACTTTGGGAGTTGGAAACACCATATATTTT.

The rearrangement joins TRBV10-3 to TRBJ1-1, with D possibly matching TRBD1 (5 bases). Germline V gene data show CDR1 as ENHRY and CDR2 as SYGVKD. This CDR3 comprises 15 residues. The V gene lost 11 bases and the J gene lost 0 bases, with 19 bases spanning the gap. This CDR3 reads CAVKGSENMNTEAFF. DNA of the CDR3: TGTGCCGTCAAGGGGTCTGAGAACATGAACACTGAAGCTTTCTTT.